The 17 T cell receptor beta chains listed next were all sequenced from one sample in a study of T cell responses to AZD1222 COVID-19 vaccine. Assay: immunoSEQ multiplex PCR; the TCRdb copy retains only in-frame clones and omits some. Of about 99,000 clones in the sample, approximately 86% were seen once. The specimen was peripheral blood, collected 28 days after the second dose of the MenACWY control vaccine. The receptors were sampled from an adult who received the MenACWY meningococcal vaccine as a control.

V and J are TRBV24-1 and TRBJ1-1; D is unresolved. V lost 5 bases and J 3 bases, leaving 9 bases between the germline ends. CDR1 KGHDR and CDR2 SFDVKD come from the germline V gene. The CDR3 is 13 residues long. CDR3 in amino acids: CATSAGLYTEAFF. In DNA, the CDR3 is TGTGCCACCAGTGCTGGGTTGTACACTGAAGCTTTCTTT.

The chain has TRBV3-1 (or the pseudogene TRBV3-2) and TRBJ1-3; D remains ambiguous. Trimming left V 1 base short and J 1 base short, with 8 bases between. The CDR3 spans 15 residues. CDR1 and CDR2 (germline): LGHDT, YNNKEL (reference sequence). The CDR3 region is CASSQVRSSGNTIYF. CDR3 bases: TGTGCCAGCAGCCAAGTAAGGTCTTCTGGAAACACCATATATTTT.

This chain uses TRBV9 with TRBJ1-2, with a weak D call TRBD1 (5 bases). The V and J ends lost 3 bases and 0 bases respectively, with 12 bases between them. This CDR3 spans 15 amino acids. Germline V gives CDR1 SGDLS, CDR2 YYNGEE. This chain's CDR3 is CASSGAGQPNYGYTF. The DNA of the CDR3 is TGTGCCAGCAGCGGTGCGGGGCAGCCTAACTATGGCTACACCTTC.

The CDR3 DNA is TGTGCCAGCAGCGTAGTAGCGCAGGGGGTACCAAGGACGCCGGACACTGAAGCTTTCTTT. Protein: CASSVVAQGVPRTPDTEAFF. This chain connects TRBV9 to TRBJ1-1; TRBD1 matches at 7 bases. Germline V lookup: CDR1 SGDLS, CDR2 YYNGEE. V was pared by 0 bases and J by 3 bases, with 20 bases of the junction left unmatched. The CDR3 extends over 20 amino acids.

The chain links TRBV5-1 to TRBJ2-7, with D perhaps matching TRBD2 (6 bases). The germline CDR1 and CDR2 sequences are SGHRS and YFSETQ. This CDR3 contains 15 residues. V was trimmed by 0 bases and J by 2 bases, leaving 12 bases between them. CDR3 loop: CASSLGGGVTYEQYF. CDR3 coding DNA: TGCGCCAGCAGCTTGGGTGGAGGGGTGACCTACGAGCAGTACTTC.

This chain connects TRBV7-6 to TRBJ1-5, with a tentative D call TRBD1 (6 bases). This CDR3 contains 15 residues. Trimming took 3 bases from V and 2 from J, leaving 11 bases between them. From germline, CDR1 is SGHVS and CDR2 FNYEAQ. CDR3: CASSLQGMGNQPQHF. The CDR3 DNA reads TGTGCCAGCAGCTTGCAGGGGATGGGCAATCAGCCCCAGCATTTT.

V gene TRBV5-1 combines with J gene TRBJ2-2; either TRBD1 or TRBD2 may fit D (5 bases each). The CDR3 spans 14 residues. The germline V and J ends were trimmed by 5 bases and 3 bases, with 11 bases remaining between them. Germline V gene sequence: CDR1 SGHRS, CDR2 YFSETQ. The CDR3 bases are TGCGCCAGCAGGGGACGAGCCGACACCGGGGAGCTGTTTTTT. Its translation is CASRGRADTGELFF.

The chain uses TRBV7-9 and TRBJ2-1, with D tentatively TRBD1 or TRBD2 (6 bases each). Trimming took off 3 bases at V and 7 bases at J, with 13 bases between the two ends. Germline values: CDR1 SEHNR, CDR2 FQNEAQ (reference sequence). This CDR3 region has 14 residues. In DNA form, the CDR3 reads TGTGCCAGCAGCTTTAAGGGGGGCCGGAATGAGCAGTTCTTC. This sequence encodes CASSFKGGRNEQFF.

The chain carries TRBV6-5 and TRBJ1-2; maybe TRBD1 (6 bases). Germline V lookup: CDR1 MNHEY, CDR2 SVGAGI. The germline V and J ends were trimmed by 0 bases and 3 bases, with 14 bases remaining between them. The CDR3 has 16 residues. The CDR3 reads CASSYSAGGGHYGYTF. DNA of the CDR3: TGTGCCAGCAGTTACTCGGCCGGGGGCGGGCACTATGGCTACACCTTC.

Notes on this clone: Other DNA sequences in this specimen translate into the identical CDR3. CDR3 coding DNA: TGTGCCAGCAGTGGCACCGAGCAGTACTTC. Amino acids: CASSGTEQYF. This sequence joins TRBV2 and TRBJ2-7; D is ambiguous. Germline V gene sequence: CDR1 SNHLY, CDR2 FYNNEI. The CDR3 is 10 residues long. V shed 4 bases and J shed 6 bases, with 4 bases lying between them.

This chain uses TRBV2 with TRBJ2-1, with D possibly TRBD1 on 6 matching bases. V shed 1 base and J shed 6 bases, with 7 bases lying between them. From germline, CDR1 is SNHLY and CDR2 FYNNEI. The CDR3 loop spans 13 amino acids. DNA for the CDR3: TGTGCCAGCAGTGAAGTCAGGGGCAATGAGCAGTTCTTC. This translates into CASSEVRGNEQFF.

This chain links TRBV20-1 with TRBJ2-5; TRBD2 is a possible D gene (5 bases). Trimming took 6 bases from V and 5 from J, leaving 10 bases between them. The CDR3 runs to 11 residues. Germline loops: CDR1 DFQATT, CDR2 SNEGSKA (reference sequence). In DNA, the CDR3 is TGCAGTGCCGTCGAGGGCGAGACCCAGTACTTC. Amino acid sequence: CSAVEGETQYF.

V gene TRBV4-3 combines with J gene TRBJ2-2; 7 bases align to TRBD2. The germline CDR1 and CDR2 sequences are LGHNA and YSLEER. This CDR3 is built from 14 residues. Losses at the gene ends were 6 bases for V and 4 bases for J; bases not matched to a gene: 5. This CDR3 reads CASRRERVTGELFF. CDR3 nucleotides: TGCGCCAGCAGGCGGGAGAGAGTCACCGGGGAGCTGTTTTTT.

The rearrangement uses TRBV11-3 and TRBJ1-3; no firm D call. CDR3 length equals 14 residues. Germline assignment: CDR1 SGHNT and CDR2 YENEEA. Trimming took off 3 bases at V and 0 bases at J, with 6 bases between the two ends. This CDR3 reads CASSLGDSGNTIYF. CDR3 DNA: TGTGCCAGCAGCTTGGGTGACTCTGGAAACACCATATATTTT.

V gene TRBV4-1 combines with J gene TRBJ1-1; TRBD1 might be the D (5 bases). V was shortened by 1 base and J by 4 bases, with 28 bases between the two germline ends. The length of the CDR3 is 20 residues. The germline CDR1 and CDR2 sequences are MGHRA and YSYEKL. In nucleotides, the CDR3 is TGCGCCAGCAGCCAAGGACCCCAAACGGAAGAGGGGAAGAGGGGCACTGAAGCTTTCTTT. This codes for CASSQGPQTEEGKRGTEAFF.

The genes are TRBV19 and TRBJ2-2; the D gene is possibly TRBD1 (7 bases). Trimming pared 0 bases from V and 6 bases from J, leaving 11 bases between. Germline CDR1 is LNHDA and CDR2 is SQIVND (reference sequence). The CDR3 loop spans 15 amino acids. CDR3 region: CASSIEGRGAGELFF. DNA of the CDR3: TGTGCCAGTAGTATAGAAGGCAGGGGGGCCGGGGAGCTGTTTTTT.

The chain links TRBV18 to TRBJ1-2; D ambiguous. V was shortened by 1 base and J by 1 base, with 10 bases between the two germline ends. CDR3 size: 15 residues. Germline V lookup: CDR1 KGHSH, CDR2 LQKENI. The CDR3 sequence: CASSPLTQINYGYTF. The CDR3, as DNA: TGTGCCAGCTCACCACTGACCCAGATTAACTATGGCTACACCTTC.